Listed here are 17 T cell receptor beta chains from one sample, sequenced in a study of blood T cell repertoires in COVID-19. TCRdb keeps only in-frame clones here, not all; method: immunoSEQ multiplex PCR. Of about 670,000 clones in the sample, just under 90% were seen once. The sample was peripheral blood. The source of these receptors is a woman aged 18-35 years with acute or convalescent COVID-19.

This chain joins TRBV27 and TRBJ1-2; a possible D gene is TRBD1 (5 bases). Germline values: CDR1 MNHEY, CDR2 SMNVEV (reference sequence). The CDR3 has 14 amino acids. V lost 1 base, J lost 8 bases, and 14 bases lay in between. CDR3 DNA: TGTGCCAGCAGTTTATATCGGGGGACGGGGGGCTACACCTTC. This codes for CASSLYRGTGGYTF.

This clone has only one observation. The chain combines TRBV5-8 with TRBJ1-1; D is possibly TRBD1 (6 bases). The germline V and J ends were trimmed by 5 bases and 2 bases, with 13 bases remaining between them. The germline V gene encodes CDR1 SGHTS and CDR2 YDEGEE. The CDR3 totals 14 residues. In nucleotides, the CDR3 is TGTGCCAGCAGGGGGACACCTATAAACACTGAAGCTTTCTTT. Amino acid sequence: CASRGTPINTEAFF.

A remark on this clone: Different DNA sequences within this sample yield the same CDR3. The V gene is TRBV4-1, the J gene TRBJ2-7, with 7 bases lining up with TRBD2. Germline CDR1 reads MGHRA; CDR2 reads YSYEKL. The J segment lost 2 bases and the V segment lost 3 bases, leaving 4 bases of the junction unmatched. CDR3 length: 14 amino acids. The CDR3 region has the DNA TGCGCCAGCAGCCAGCCGGGGGGAACCTACGAGCAGTACTTC. This translates into CASSQPGGTYEQYF.

The J gene is TRBJ1-2, the V gene TRBV5-4, with 9 bases fitting TRBD1. This CDR3 is 15 amino acids long. Germline assignment: CDR1 SGHNT and CDR2 YYREEE (reference sequence). J gave up 4 bases and V 2 bases, and 6 bases lay outside the gene matches. CDR3 in amino acids: CASSFSDRGRYGYTF. In DNA form, the CDR3 reads TGTGCCAGCAGCTTCTCGGACAGGGGACGCTATGGCTACACCTTC.

The V and J genes are TRBV25-1 and TRBJ2-3, with D possibly TRBD2 on 6 matching bases. CDR3 length: 16 residues. The germline V gene encodes CDR1 MGHDK and CDR2 SYGVNS. The V and J ends lost 3 bases and 2 bases respectively, with 15 bases between them. The CDR3, as DNA: TGTGCCAGCAGTGAGGCGGGGCCAGTATTCACAGATACGCAGTATTTT. It encodes CASSEAGPVFTDTQYF.

The rearrangement uses TRBV10-3 and TRBJ2-2; 9 nucleotides align to TRBD1. This CDR3 is 19 amino acids long. CDR1 and CDR2 (germline): ENHRY, SYGVKD. V was clipped by 4 bases and J by 2 bases; unmatched bases: 14. The CDR3 is CAISGDRGLSGANTGELFF. As DNA, the CDR3 is TGTGCCATCAGTGGAGACAGGGGGTTGAGCGGGGCAAACACCGGGGAGCTGTTTTTT.

The genes are TRBV5-1 and TRBJ2-7; TRBD2 matches at 15 bases. V was clipped by 3 bases and J by 7 bases; unmatched bases: 5. From germline, CDR1 is SGHRS and CDR2 YFSETQ. This CDR3 comprises 15 residues. CDR3 protein: CASSWGLAGGVEQYF. CDR3 DNA: TGCGCCAGCAGCTGGGGACTAGCGGGGGGAGTGGAGCAGTACTTC.

The chain has TRBV6-4 and TRBJ1-1; D unresolved. CDR3 size: 15 residues. The germline V gene encodes CDR1 MRHNA and CDR2 SNTAGT. Trimming took 5 bases from V and 1 from J, leaving 14 bases between them. CDR3 in DNA: TGTGCCAGCAGTCCCGACTCCGGCTGGAACACTGAAGCTTTCTTT. Amino acids: CASSPDSGWNTEAFF.

The CDR3: CASSASGVNSYNEQFF. For the CDR3, the DNA is TGTGCCAGCAGCGCCAGCGGGGTCAACTCCTACAATGAGCAGTTCTTC. This rearrangement joins TRBV9 to TRBJ2-1; 7 nucleotides agree with TRBD2. V trimming: 3 bases; J trimming: 0 bases; junction bases outside the gene matches: 6. The CDR3 sequence is 16 residues long. The germline CDR1 and CDR2 sequences are SGDLS and YYNGEE. Full variable domain (missing parts from reference TRBV9 and TRBJ2-1): DSGVTQTPKHLITATGQRVTLRCSPRSGDLSVYWYQQSLDQGLQFLIQYYNGEERAKGNILERFSAQQFPDLHSELNLSSLELGDSALYFCASSASGVNSYNEQFFGPGTRLTVL.

CDR3 region: CAWSTQGGGTEAFF. CDR3 coding DNA: TGTGCCTGGAGTACCCAGGGTGGTGGCACTGAAGCTTTCTTT. The chain employs TRBV30 and TRBJ1-1, with TRBD1 as a possible D gene (5 bases). Germline V gene sequence: CDR1 GTSNPN, CDR2 SVGIG (reference sequence). The CDR3 loop spans 14 amino acids. Trimming removed 2 bases from V and 4 bases from J, with 14 bases in between.

V and J are TRBV7-9 and TRBJ1-1, with TRBD1 matching 8 bases. Looked up from germline, CDR1 is SEHNR and CDR2 is FQNEAQ (reference sequence). V shed 5 bases, J shed 3 bases, and the junction held 8 bases outside the gene matches. The CDR3 sequence is 15 residues long. The CDR3 is CASSLGQGAYTEAFF. The CDR3 DNA is TGTGCCAGCAGCCTCGGTCAGGGGGCTTACACTGAAGCTTTCTTT.

J is TRBJ1-2 and V is TRBV14; D remains unclear. CDR3 size: 15 residues. V was cut by 0 bases and J by 7 bases, with 15 bases left in between. Germline V gives CDR1 SGHDN, CDR2 FVKESK. The CDR3 DNA reads as TGTGCCAGCAGCCAAGATCTGGTCGCCCGGGGTGGCTACACCTTC. It yields the protein CASSQDLVARGGYTF. Drawing the rest from reference TRBV14 and TRBJ1-2, the complete variable domain is EAGVTQFPSHSVIEKGQTVTLRCDPISGHDNLYWYRRVMGKEIKFLLHFVKESKQDESGMPNNRFLAERTGGTYSTLKVQPAELEDSGVYFCASSQDLVARGGYTFGSGTRLTVV.

Concerning this clone: Different DNA sequences within this sample yield the same CDR3. This chain joins TRBV7-7 and TRBJ1-1; D not resolved. In germline, CDR1 is SSHAT, CDR2 FNYEAQ (reference sequence). The CDR3 totals 13 residues. The V and J ends lost 1 base and 2 bases respectively, with 5 bases between them. CDR3 sequence reads: CASSLDRNTEAFF. In nucleotides, the CDR3 is TGTGCCAGCAGCTTAGACAGAAACACTGAAGCTTTCTTT.

This rearrangement joins TRBV2 to TRBJ1-3; a possible D gene is TRBD1 (6 bases). The CDR3 runs to 12 residues. Germline V CDR1 and CDR2: SNHLY, FYNNEI. The V and J ends lost 9 bases and 2 bases respectively, with 8 bases between them. The CDR3 coding sequence is TGTGCCAGACAGGGAGCTGGAAACACCATATATTTT. Its protein product is CARQGAGNTIYF.

The rearrangement uses TRBV9 and TRBJ1-1, with D maybe TRBD1 (6 bases). Trimming shortened V by 8 bases and J by 0 bases, and 14 bases separated the two germline ends. This CDR3 is 14 amino acids long. Per the germline V gene, CDR1 is SGDLS and CDR2 is YYNGEE. The CDR3 region is CASATGSMNTEAFF. For the CDR3, the DNA is TGTGCCAGTGCAACAGGGTCCATGAACACTGAAGCTTTCTTT. The full variable domain, its missing parts supplied by reference TRBV9 and TRBJ1-1, is DSGVTQTPKHLITATGQRVTLRCSPRSGDLSVYWYQQSLDQGLQFLIQYYNGEERAKGNILERFSAQQFPDLHSELNLSSLELGDSALYFCASATGSMNTEAFFGQGTRLTVV.

Concerning this clone: This same CDR3 is encoded by further DNA sequences in the sample. The rearrangement uses TRBV19 and TRBJ1-1, with D possibly being TRBD1 (6 bases). CDR1 is LNHDA, CDR2 SQIVND, per germline (reference sequence). The CDR3 spans 13 residues. V was cut by 2 bases and J by 3 bases, with 7 bases left in between. This chain's CDR3 is CASSINRDTEAFF. The CDR3 DNA is TGTGCCAGTAGTATAAACAGGGACACTGAAGCTTTCTTT. Using reference TRBV19 and TRBJ1-1 for the parts outside the CDR3, the full variable domain is DGGITQSPKYLFRKEGQNVTLSCEQNLNHDAMYWYRQDPGQGLRLIYYSQIVNDFQKGDIAEGYSVSREKKESFPLTVTSAQKNPTAFYLCASSINRDTEAFFGQGTRLTVV.

This clone was recorded only once. V usage is TRBV7-8 and J usage is TRBJ2-2; a weak D match, TRBD2 (6 bases). This CDR3 comprises 18 residues. Between the trimmed V and J ends, which lost 1 base and 2 bases, there was a span of 17 bases. The germline V gene has CDR1 SGHVS and CDR2 FQNEAQ. The CDR3 sequence: CASSLDRGGGLNTGELFF. CDR3 DNA: TGTGCCAGCAGCTTAGATCGAGGTGGAGGGCTCAACACCGGGGAGCTGTTTTTT.